The rows below give T cell receptor beta chains drawn from one sample of a study of patients and donors after allogeneic stem cell transplantation. TCRdb reanalysed the RT-PCR reads using MiXCR and keeps one entry per CDR3 protein. The repertoire consists of about a million distinct CDR3 sequences, with more than 15% occurring once and the leading ten covering 6%. The sequencing sample was made of blood, either unsorted or a sorted T cell fraction (not recorded which). Receptors originate from a human donor who was either an allogeneic HSCT recipient or a stem cell or donor lymphocyte infusion donor (not recorded which). It is not recorded whose cells these are; they may come from a transplant donor. CDR3s include the opening cysteine and the closing phenylalanine or tryptophan. Fields, in order: J gene, D gene, clone size, V gene, CDR3 protein, CDR3 DNA. D genes are given only for firm matches. Not every row has a clone size; where given, it reads once, few, many or a size class.

j_call: TRBJ1-1; d_call: NA; clone_size: NA; v_call: TRBV30; cdr3_aa: CAWSPPHTEAFF; cdr3_nt: TGTGCCTGGAGTCCCCCCCACACTGAAGCTTTCTTT
j_call: TRBJ2-1; d_call: TRBD2; clone_size: NA; v_call: TRBV7-2; cdr3_aa: CASKERGEAYNEQFF; cdr3_nt: TGTGCCAGCAAAGAGCGGGGGGAAGCCTACAATGAGCAGTTCTTC
j_call: TRBJ1-1; d_call: TRBD1; clone_size: NA; v_call: TRBV15; cdr3_aa: CATSGQEDTEAFF; cdr3_nt: TGTGCCACCTCGGGACAGGAAGACACTGAAGCTTTCTTT
j_call: TRBJ1-2; d_call: NA; clone_size: few; v_call: TRBV6-1; cdr3_aa: CASSEALPRPGYTF; cdr3_nt: TGTGCCAGCAGTGAAGCGCTTCCGCGTCCGGGCTACACCTTC
j_call: TRBJ2-1; d_call: NA; clone_size: NA; v_call: TRBV24-1; cdr3_aa: CATSGSRDGFYNEQFF; cdr3_nt: TGTGCCACCAGTGGTTCCCGGGACGGATTCTACAATGAGCAGTTCTTC
j_call: TRBJ2-1; d_call: TRBD2; clone_size: few; v_call: TRBV20-1; cdr3_aa: CSAGGRAPYNEQFF; cdr3_nt: TGCAGTGCCGGCGGGAGGGCCCCCTACAATGAGCAGTTCTTC
j_call: TRBJ2-7; d_call: TRBD1; clone_size: NA; v_call: TRBV24-1; cdr3_aa: CATDRDRGPQPSPYEQYF; cdr3_nt: TGTGCCACCGACAGGGACAGGGGGCCTCAACCCTCGCCCTACGAGCAGTACTTC
j_call: TRBJ2-3; d_call: TRBD1; clone_size: few; v_call: TRBV4-3; cdr3_aa: CASSHDGQGASTDTQYF; cdr3_nt: TGCGCCAGCAGCCATGACGGACAGGGGGCAAGCACAGATACGCAGTATTTT
j_call: TRBJ1-1; d_call: TRBD1; clone_size: NA; v_call: TRBV25-1; cdr3_aa: CASSRTGATTEAFF; cdr3_nt: TGTGCCAGCAGTCGGACAGGGGCAACCACTGAAGCTTTCTTT
j_call: TRBJ1-6; d_call: NA; clone_size: NA; v_call: TRBV11-3; cdr3_aa: CASSLADRQGNSPLHF; cdr3_nt: TGTGCCAGCAGCTTAGCAGATCGGCAGGGGAATTCACCCCTCCACTTT
j_call: TRBJ2-4; d_call: NA; clone_size: NA; v_call: TRBV15; cdr3_aa: CATSSPQGLAKNIQYF; cdr3_nt: TGTGCCACCAGCAGCCCCCAGGGGCTAGCCAAAAACATTCAGTACTTC
j_call: TRBJ1-1; d_call: TRBD1; clone_size: few; v_call: TRBV20-1; cdr3_aa: CSASSRGSAFF; cdr3_nt: TGCAGTGCTTCCTCCAGGGGGTCTGCTTTCTTT
j_call: TRBJ1-1; d_call: NA; clone_size: NA; v_call: TRBV19; cdr3_aa: CASSIFQGNTEAFF; cdr3_nt: TGTGCCAGTAGTATATTTCAGGGGAACACTGAAGCTTTCTTT
j_call: TRBJ2-7; d_call: NA; clone_size: few; v_call: TRBV12-3/TRBV12-4; cdr3_aa: CASSPRGAGMGEQYF; cdr3_nt: TGTGCCAGCAGTCCTCGGGGTGCGGGGATGGGAGAGCAGTACTTC
j_call: TRBJ2-7; d_call: NA; clone_size: few; v_call: TRBV29-1; cdr3_aa: CSAAAGQSRYEQYF; cdr3_nt: TGCAGCGCAGCGGCGGGACAGAGCAGATACGAGCAGTACTTC
j_call: TRBJ2-1; d_call: TRBD2; clone_size: few; v_call: TRBV14; cdr3_aa: CASASSGTSNEQFF; cdr3_nt: TGTGCCAGCGCATCTAGCGGGACGTCAAATGAGCAGTTCTTC